Each of the 19 T cell receptor beta chains below was sequenced from the same sample in a study of OX40 agonist ivuxolimab in advanced cancers. Sequenced by immunoSEQ multiplex PCR; TCRdb stores in-frame clones only, minus some. The sample lists 55,000 to 70,000 clones; 70% to 90% were seen once. This specimen was CD4+ or CD8+ T cells sorted from blood, taken in a trial of the OX40 agonist ivuxolimab. The origin of the receptors is an adult with an advanced solid tumor such as melanoma, head and neck, liver or kidney cancer.

In DNA, the CDR3 is TGTGCCAGCCCAGCCGGGACAGTCCTCTACGAGCAGTACTTC. This gives the protein CASPAGTVLYEQYF. The V call is TRBV6-4, the J call TRBJ2-7; the match to TRBD1 covers 7 bases. CDR1 MRHNA and CDR2 SNTAGT come from the germline V gene. The trim removed 8 bases at V and 3 bases at J, leaving 10 bases unmatched. This CDR3 comprises 14 residues.

The CDR3 here is CASSLIRGAEQYF. CDR3 DNA: TGTGCCAGCAGTTTGATTCGGGGTGCCGAGCAGTACTTC. The V call is TRBV6-5, the J call TRBJ2-7; the D gene is possibly TRBD2 (5 bases). Germline V gene lookup returns CDR1 MNHEY and CDR2 SVGAGI. Trimming left V 4 bases short and J 6 bases short, with 13 bases between. The CDR3 sequence is 13 residues long.

In DNA form, the CDR3 reads TGTGCCAGCTCACCCCGCGGAGAGTCCGGTTCCTACGAGCAGTACTTC. This gives the protein CASSPRGESGSYEQYF. J is TRBJ2-7 and V is TRBV18; D remains ambiguous. Trimming took 3 bases from V and 1 from J, leaving 16 bases between them. CDR1 and CDR2 (germline): KGHSH, LQKENI. CDR3 length equals 16 residues.

The chain employs TRBV7-8 and TRBJ1-1; D unclear. This CDR3 region has 14 residues. The V end lost 3 bases, the J end lost 1 base, and 9 bases lay between the germline ends. Germline CDR1 reads SGHVS; CDR2 reads FQNEAQ. The chain's CDR3 is CASSLQTGNTEAFF. CDR3 in DNA: TGTGCCAGCAGCTTGCAGACGGGGAACACTGAAGCTTTCTTT.

This chain joins TRBV14 and TRBJ1-2; D call uncertain. Trimming pared 0 bases from V and 3 bases from J, leaving 5 bases between. This CDR3 region has 13 residues. From germline, CDR1 is SGHDN and CDR2 FVKESK. The CDR3 is CASSQDGYYGYTF. The CDR3 bases are TGTGCCAGCAGCCAAGATGGGTACTATGGCTACACCTTC. Full variable domain (remainder filled in from reference TRBV14 and TRBJ1-2): EAGVTQFPSHSVIEKGQTVTLRCDPISGHDNLYWYRRVMGKEIKFLLHFVKESKQDESGMPNNRFLAERTGGTYSTLKVQPAELEDSGVYFCASSQDGYYGYTFGSGTRLTVV.

V is TRBV6-1 and J is TRBJ2-5; 9 nucleotides match TRBD2. The CDR3 loop spans 13 amino acids. Germline CDR1 reads MNHNS; CDR2 reads SASEGT. V dropped 10 bases and J dropped 5; count of bases not matched to a gene: 8. The CDR3 protein is CAISGLAGETQYF. The CDR3 nucleotides are TGTGCCATTTCGGGACTAGCAGGGGAGACCCAGTACTTC.

This clone turned up a few times. V is TRBV4-1 and J is TRBJ1-6; D unclear. The CDR3 has 14 residues. V gave up 1 base and J gave up 8 bases, with 9 bases separating them. From germline, CDR1 is MGHRA and CDR2 YSYEKL. The CDR3 reads CASSQGYIDSPLHF. CDR3 sequence (DNA): TGCGCCAGCAGCCAAGGGTACATTGATTCACCCCTCCACTTT.

This chain links TRBV19 with TRBJ1-1; TRBD1 matches at 8 bases. From germline, CDR1 is LNHDA and CDR2 SQIVND (reference sequence). The CDR3 runs 13 residues. V lost 7 bases and J lost 3; bases outside the gene matches: 4. This CDR3 is CASNRQGYTEAFF. DNA for the CDR3: TGTGCCAGTAACCGACAGGGGTACACTGAAGCTTTCTTT. The variable domain in full, with the rest retrieved from reference TRBV19 and TRBJ1-1, is DGGITQSPKYLFRKEGQNVTLSCEQNLNHDAMYWYRQDPGQGLRLIYYSQIVNDFQKGDIAEGYSVSREKKESFPLTVTSAQKNPTAFYLCASNRQGYTEAFFGQGTRLTVV.

This clone was counted a few times. The chain uses TRBV9 and TRBJ2-3; D perhaps matches TRBD1 (5 bases). V gave up 4 bases and J gave up 2 bases, with 11 bases separating them. This CDR3 is built from 14 residues. Germline-derived CDR1 and CDR2 are SGDLS and YYNGEE. The CDR3 here is CASSRKQDTDTQYF. The CDR3 bases are TGTGCCAGCAGCCGAAAACAGGACACAGATACGCAGTATTTT. The whole variable domain, filled in from reference TRBV9 and TRBJ2-3, reads DSGVTQTPKHLITATGQRVTLRCSPRSGDLSVYWYQQSLDQGLQFLIQYYNGEERAKGNILERFSAQQFPDLHSELNLSSLELGDSALYFCASSRKQDTDTQYFGPGTRLTVL.

The rearrangement links TRBV19 to TRBJ2-2; D possibly uses TRBD1 or TRBD2 (6 bases each). The CDR3 consists of 16 residues. Trimming removed 2 bases at V and 7 bases at J, with 17 bases between. In germline, CDR1 is LNHDA, CDR2 SQIVND (reference sequence). CDR3 nucleotide sequence: TGTGCCAGTAGTATATGGACCAGAGGAGGGGGCGGGGAGCTGTTTTTT. Its protein is CASSIWTRGGGGELFF.

This chain connects TRBV7-3 to TRBJ2-7, with TRBD1 identical over 8 bases. The V gene's germline CDR1 is SGHTA and CDR2 FQGTGA. Trimming removed 3 bases from V and 5 bases from J; junction bases left unmatched: 3. The CDR3 extends over 13 amino acids. DNA for the CDR3: TGTGCCAGCAGCTTCGGGACAGGTAACGAGCAGTACTTC. This encodes CASSFGTGNEQYF. Full variable domain (missing parts from reference TRBV7-3 and TRBJ2-7): GAGVSQTPSNKVTEKGKYVELRCDPISGHTALYWYRQSLGQGPEFLIYFQGTGAADDSGLPNDRFFAVRPEGSVSTLKIQRTERGDSAVYLCASSFGTGNEQYFGPGTRLTVT.

There are a few counts of this clone. This chain joins TRBV7-2 and TRBJ1-1; unclear D gene. CDR1 is SGHTA and CDR2 is FQGNSA in the germline V gene. The V and J ends lost 2 bases and 3 bases respectively, with 10 bases between them. The CDR3 consists of 14 residues. CDR3 coding DNA: TGTGCCAGCAGCTTAAGTTCCGGGTACACTGAAGCTTTCTTT. It codes for CASSLSSGYTEAFF.

V usage is TRBV6-1 and J usage is TRBJ1-1; no clear D. In germline, CDR1 is MNHNS, CDR2 SASEGT. V lost 5 bases and J lost 4, with 14 bases in between. This CDR3 spans 14 amino acids. The CDR3 region has the DNA TGTGCCAGCAGTTCGGAGCCGGCCGCCACTGAAGCTTTCTTT. It encodes CASSSEPAATEAFF.

This chain connects TRBV7-9 to TRBJ2-5; 7 nucleotides agree with TRBD2. The CDR3 spans 15 residues. The V gene's germline CDR1 is SEHNR and CDR2 FQNEAQ (reference sequence). V shed 5 bases and J 7 bases; nucleotides not matched to a gene: 13. CDR3 protein: CASSPIYGGTGTQYF. In DNA form, the CDR3 reads TGTGCCAGCAGCCCTATCTACGGGGGGACCGGGACCCAGTACTTC.

The chain combines TRBV7-2 with TRBJ2-3; D not certain. This CDR3 contains 11 residues. Trimming took 6 bases from V and 3 from J, leaving 4 bases between them. The germline V gene encodes CDR1 SGHTA and CDR2 FQGNSA. The CDR3 nucleotides are TGTGCCAGCAGGAATACAGATACGCAGTATTTT. It translates to CASRNTDTQYF. The full variable domain, completed using reference TRBV7-2 and TRBJ2-3, is GAGVSQSPSNKVTEKGKDVELRCDPISGHTALYWYRQSLGQGLEFLIYFQGNSAPDKSGLPSDRFSAERTGGSVSTLTIQRTQQEDSAVYLCASRNTDTQYFGPGTRLTVL.

The rearrangement joins TRBV14 to TRBJ2-1; 11 bases align to TRBD2. With V trimmed by 6 bases and J by 1 base, 2 bases remained unmatched. The CDR3 spans 15 residues. Germline values: CDR1 SGHDN, CDR2 FVKESK. CDR3 amino acids: CASSRLAGSYNEQFF. In nucleotides, the CDR3 is TGTGCCAGCAGTCGACTAGCGGGGTCCTACAATGAGCAGTTCTTC.

The V call is TRBV7-2, the J call TRBJ1-3, with D perhaps TRBD1 (6 bases). This CDR3 contains 13 residues. Germline assignment: CDR1 SGHTA and CDR2 FQGNSA. The V end lost 0 bases, the J end lost 16 bases, and 16 bases lay between the germline ends. CDR3 in DNA: TGTGCCAGCAGCTTAGCGAACCAGGGGCACCGGTATTTT. Translating gives CASSLANQGHRYF.

V and J are TRBV11-2 and TRBJ2-7; maybe TRBD2 (6 bases). Germline V CDR1 and CDR2: SGHAT, FQNNGV. This CDR3 region has 14 residues. V lost 6 bases and J 4 bases, leaving 16 bases between the germline ends. CDR3 bases: TGTGCCAGCAGGGAGGGCACGGTGGTTTACGAGCAGTACTTC. Amino acids: CASREGTVVYEQYF. Drawing the rest from reference TRBV11-2 and TRBJ2-7, the complete variable domain is EAGVAQSPRYKIIEKRQSVAFWCNPISGHATLYWYQQILGQGPKLLIQFQNNGVVDDSQLPKDRFSAERLKGVDSTLKIQPAKLEDSAVYLCASREGTVVYEQYFGPGTRLTVT.

This clone showed up just a few times. The chain recombines TRBV10-1 with TRBJ1-5; TRBD1 is a possible D gene (5 bases). Germline CDR1 and CDR2: WNHNN and SYGVQD (reference sequence). The CDR3 length is 14 residues. V gave up 3 bases and J gave up 3 bases, with 9 bases separating them. The CDR3 reads CASSDRDFNQPQHF. CDR3 nucleotide sequence: TGCGCCAGCAGTGACAGGGACTTCAATCAGCCCCAGCATTTT.